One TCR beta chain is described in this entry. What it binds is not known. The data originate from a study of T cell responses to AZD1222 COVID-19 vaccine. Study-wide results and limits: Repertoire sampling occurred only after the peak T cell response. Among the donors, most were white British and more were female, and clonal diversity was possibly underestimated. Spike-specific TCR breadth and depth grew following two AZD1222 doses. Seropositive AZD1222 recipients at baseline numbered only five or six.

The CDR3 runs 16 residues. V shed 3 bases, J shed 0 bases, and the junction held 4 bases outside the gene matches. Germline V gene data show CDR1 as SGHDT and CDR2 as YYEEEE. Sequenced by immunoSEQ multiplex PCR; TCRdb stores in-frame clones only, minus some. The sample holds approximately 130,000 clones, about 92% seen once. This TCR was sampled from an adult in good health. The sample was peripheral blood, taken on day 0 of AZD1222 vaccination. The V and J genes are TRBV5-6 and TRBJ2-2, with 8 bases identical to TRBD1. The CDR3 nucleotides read TGTGCCAGCAGCTGGGGACAGGCGTCGAACACCGGGGAGCTGTTTTTT. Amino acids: CASSWGQASNTGELFF. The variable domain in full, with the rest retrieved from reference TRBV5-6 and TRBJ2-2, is DAGVTQSPTHLIKTRGQQVTLRCSPKSGHDTVSWYQQALGQGPQFIFQYYEEEERQRGNFPDRFSGHQFPNYSSELNVNALLLGDSALYLCASSWGQASNTGELFFGEGSRLTVL.